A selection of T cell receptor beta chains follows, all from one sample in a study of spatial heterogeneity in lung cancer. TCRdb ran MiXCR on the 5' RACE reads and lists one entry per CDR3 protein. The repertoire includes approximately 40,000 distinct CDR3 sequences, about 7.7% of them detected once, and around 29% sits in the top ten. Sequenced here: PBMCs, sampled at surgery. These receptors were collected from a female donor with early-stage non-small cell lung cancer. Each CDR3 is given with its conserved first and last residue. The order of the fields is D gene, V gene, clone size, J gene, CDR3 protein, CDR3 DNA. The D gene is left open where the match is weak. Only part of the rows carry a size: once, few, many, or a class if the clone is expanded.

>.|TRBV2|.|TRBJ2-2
CASARSNTGELFF
TGTGCCAGCGCAAGATCGAACACCGGGGAGCTGTTTTTT
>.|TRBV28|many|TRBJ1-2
CASSLVENYGYTF
TGTGCCAGCAGTTTAGTTGAGAACTATGGCTACACCTTC
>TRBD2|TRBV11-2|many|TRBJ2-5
CASSLTVGGRFQETQYF
TGTGCCAGCAGCTTAACGGTCGGCGGGAGGTTCCAAGAGACCCAGTACTTC
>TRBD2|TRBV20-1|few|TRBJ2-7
CSAKGLAVSEQYF
TGCAGTGCTAAGGGACTAGCGGTGAGCGAGCAGTACTTC
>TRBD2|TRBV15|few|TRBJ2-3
CATSTIAGGRYTDTQYF
TGTGCCACCAGCACCATAGCGGGAGGGAGATACACAGATACGCAGTATTTT
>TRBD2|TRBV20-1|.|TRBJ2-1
CSAEDRLAGGQFF
TGCAGTGCTGAAGATCGACTAGCGGGGGGTCAGTTCTTC
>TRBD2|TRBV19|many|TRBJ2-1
CASSHLGTSYDEQFF
TGTGCCAGTAGCCACCTGGGGACTAGCTACGATGAGCAGTTCTTC
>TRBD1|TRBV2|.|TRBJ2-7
CASSVEGTGYEQYF
TGTGCCAGCAGTGTCGAGGGGACAGGTTACGAGCAGTACTTC
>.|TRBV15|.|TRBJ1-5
CVTSRGRGNQPQHF
TGTGTCACCAGCAGAGGCAGAGGGAATCAGCCCCAGCATTTT
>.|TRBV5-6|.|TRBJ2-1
CASSLAVSYNEQFF
TGTGCCAGCAGCTTAGCGGTGTCCTACAATGAGCAGTTCTTC
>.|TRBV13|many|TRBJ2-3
CASSHGMDTQYF
TGTGCCAGCAGCCATGGGATGGATACGCAGTATTTT
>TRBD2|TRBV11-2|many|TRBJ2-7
CASSLGTSGVHEQYF
TGTGCCAGCAGCCTAGGGACTAGCGGGGTCCACGAGCAGTACTTC
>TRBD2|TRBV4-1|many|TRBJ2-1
CASSRTSGTNEQFF
TGCGCCAGCAGCCGAACTAGCGGGACCAATGAGCAGTTCTTC
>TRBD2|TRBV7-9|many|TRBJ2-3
CASSPGLAGGTDTQYF
TGTGCCAGCAGTCCCGGACTAGCGGGAGGCACAGATACGCAGTATTTT
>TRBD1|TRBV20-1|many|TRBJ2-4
CSASAFGTGFKEGKNIQYF
TGCAGTGCTAGCGCGTTCGGGACAGGGTTTAAAGAAGGCAAAAACATTCAGTACTTC
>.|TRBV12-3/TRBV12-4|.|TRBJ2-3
CASSFIGPDTQYF
TGTGCCAGCAGTTTTATCGGGCCCGATACGCAGTATTTT
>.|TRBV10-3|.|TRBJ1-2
CATGIDRLYGYTF
TGTGCCACGGGGATAGACAGACTCTATGGCTACACCTTC
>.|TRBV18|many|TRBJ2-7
CASSPGVGGREQYF
TGTGCCAGCTCACCAGGGGTAGGAGGGAGAGAGCAGTACTTC
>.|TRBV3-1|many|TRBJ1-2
CASRYSSLDRTHSGYTF
TGTGCCAGCAGGTATTCCTCCCTCGACCGGACCCATAGTGGCTACACCTTC
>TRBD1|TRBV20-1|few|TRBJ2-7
CSATFGTGVHEQYF
TGCAGTGCTACGTTCGGGACAGGGGTCCACGAGCAGTACTTC
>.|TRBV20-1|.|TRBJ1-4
CSARTSRNEKLFF
TGCAGTGCTAGGACCAGCCGGAATGAAAAACTGTTTTTT
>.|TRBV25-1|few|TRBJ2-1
CASRSATADNEQFF
TGTGCCAGCAGAAGCGCCACGGCTGACAATGAGCAGTTCTTC
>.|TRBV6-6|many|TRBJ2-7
CASSLARLTYEQYF
TGTGCCAGCAGCTTAGCTCGCCTAACCTACGAGCAGTACTTC
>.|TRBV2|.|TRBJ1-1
CASSGSTGRTKAFF
TGTGCCAGCAGTGGATCGACCGGGCGGACTAAAGCTTTCTTT
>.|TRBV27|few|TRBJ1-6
CASSLYGLLNSPLHF
TGTGCCAGCAGTTTATACGGACTCCTAAATTCACCCCTCCACTTT
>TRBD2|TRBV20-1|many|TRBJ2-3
CSAREQTSGREAAHRTDTQYF
TGCAGTGCTAGAGAGCAGACTAGCGGGAGAGAGGCTGCACACCGCACAGATACGCAGTATTTT
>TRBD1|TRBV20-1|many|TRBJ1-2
CSARDPRTGPHGYTF
TGCAGTGCTAGAGATCCGAGGACAGGTCCCCATGGCTACACCTTC
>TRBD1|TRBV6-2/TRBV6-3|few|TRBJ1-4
CASSSGTANEKLFF
TGTGCCAGCAGTTCCGGGACAGCTAATGAAAAACTGTTTTTT
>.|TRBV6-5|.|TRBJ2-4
CASSYGGRVGNIQYF
TGTGCCAGCAGTTACGGTGGGCGCGTGGGGAACATTCAGTACTTC
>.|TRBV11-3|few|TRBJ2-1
CASSLGGGRYNEQFF
TGTGCCAGCAGCTTAGGAGGGGGAAGGTACAATGAGCAGTTCTTC
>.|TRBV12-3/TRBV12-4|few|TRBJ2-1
CASNLGLGLNEQFF
TGTGCCAGCAACCTAGGCCTGGGGTTGAATGAGCAGTTCTTC
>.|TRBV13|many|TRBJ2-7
CASSLGRRRGAYEQYF
TGTGCCAGCAGCTTAGGCCGGCGGAGGGGAGCCTACGAGCAGTACTTC
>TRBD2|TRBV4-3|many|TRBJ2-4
CASSQELAGNIQYF
TGCGCCAGCAGCCAGGAACTAGCGGGAAACATTCAGTACTTC
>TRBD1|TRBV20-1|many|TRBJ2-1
CSAPGQPTMDEQFF
TGCAGTGCTCCGGGACAGCCTACCATGGATGAGCAGTTCTTC